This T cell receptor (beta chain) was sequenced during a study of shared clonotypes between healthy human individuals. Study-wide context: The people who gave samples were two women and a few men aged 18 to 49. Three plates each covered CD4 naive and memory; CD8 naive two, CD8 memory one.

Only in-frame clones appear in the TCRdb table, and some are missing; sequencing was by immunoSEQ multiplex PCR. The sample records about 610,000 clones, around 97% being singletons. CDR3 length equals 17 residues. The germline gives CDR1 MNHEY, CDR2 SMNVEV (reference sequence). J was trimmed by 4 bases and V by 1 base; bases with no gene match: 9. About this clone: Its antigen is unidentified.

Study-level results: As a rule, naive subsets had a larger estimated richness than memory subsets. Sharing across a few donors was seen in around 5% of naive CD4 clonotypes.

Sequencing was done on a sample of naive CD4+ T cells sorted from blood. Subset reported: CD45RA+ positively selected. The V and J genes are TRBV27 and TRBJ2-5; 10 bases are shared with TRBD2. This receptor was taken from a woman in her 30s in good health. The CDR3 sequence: CASSLYRASGSIETQYF. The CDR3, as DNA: TGTGCCAGCAGTTTATACCGGGCTAGCGGGAGTATAGAGACCCAGTACTTC.